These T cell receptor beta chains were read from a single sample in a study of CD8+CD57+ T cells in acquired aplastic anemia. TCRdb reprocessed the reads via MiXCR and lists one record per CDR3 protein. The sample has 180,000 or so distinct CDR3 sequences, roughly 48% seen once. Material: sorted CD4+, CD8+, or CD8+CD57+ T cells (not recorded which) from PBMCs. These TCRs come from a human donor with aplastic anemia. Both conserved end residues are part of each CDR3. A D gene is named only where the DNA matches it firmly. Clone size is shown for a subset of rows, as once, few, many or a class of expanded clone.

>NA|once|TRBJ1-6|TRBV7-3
CASSLNLFSPLHF
TGTGCCAGCAGCTTAAATTTATTTTCACCCCTCCACTTT
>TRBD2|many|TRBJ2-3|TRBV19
CASSIKASGGTDTQYF
TGTGCCAGTAGTATAAAGGCTAGCGGGGGGACAGATACGCAGTATTTT
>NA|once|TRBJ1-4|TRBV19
CASSNDEKLFF
TGTGCCAGTAGTAATGACGAAAAACTGTTTTTT
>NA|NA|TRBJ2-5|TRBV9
CASSVASQETQYF
TGTGCCAGCAGCGTAGCCAGCCAAGAGACCCAGTACTTC
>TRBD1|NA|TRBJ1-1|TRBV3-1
CASNTGTGGDRGSTEAFF
TGTGCCAGCAACACCGGGACAGGGGGGGACAGGGGATCCACTGAAGCTTTCTTT
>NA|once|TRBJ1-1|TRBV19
CASDAELGTEAFF
TGTGCCAGTGACGCCGAGTTGGGGACTGAAGCTTTCTTT
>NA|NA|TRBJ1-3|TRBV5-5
CASSLGAHPGGNTIYF
TGTGCCAGCAGCTTGGGGGCACACCCAGGTGGAAACACCATATATTTT
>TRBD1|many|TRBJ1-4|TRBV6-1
CASGQVEDEKLFF
TGTGCCAGTGGACAGGTTGAGGACGAAAAACTGTTTTTT
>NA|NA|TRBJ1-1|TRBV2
CASSEAGISNTEAFF
TGTGCCAGCAGTGAAGCTGGCATCTCGAACACTGAAGCTTTCTTT
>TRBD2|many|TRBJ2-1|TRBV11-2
CASSLDPGLEGNEQFF
TGTGCCAGCAGCTTAGATCCGGGACTAGAGGGCAATGAGCAGTTCTTC
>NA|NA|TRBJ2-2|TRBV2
CASATEMDTGELFF
TGTGCCAGTGCAACCGAAATGGACACCGGGGAGCTGTTTTTT
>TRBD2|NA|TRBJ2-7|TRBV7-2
CASSRVGGTYEQYF
TGTGCCAGCAGCAGAGTCGGGGGGACCTACGAGCAGTACTTC
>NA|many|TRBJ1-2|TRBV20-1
CSATPLETSLYGYTF
TGCAGTGCCACCCCCCTGGAGACCAGCCTCTATGGCTACACCTTC
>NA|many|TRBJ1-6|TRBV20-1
CSARDGGGNSPLHF
TGCAGTGCTAGAGACGGGGGTGGAAATTCACCCCTCCACTTT
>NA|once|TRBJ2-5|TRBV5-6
CASSRQLRETQYF
TGTGCCAGCAGCCGACAGTTGAGAGAGACCCAGTACTTC
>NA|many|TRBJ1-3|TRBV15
CATSKTAFSGNTIYF
TGTGCCACCAGCAAGACAGCGTTCTCTGGAAACACCATATATTTT
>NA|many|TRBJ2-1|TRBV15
CATSREVGYEQFF
TGTGCCACCAGCAGAGAAGTGGGGTATGAGCAGTTCTTC
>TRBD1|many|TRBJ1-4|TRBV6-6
CAISGQTNEKLFF
TGTGCCATCTCGGGACAGACTAATGAAAAACTGTTTTTT
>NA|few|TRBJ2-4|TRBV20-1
CSAEPYSSWTQGDKNIQYF
TGCAGTGCTGAACCCTATTCCTCCTGGACCCAAGGGGATAAAAACATTCAGTACTTC
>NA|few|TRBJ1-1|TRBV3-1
CASSPQGVGPRRTEAFF
TGTGCCAGCAGCCCACAAGGGGTCGGACCACGGAGGACTGAAGCTTTCTTT
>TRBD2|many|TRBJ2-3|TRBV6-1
CASSETSGGVDTQYF
TGTGCCAGCAGTGAGACTAGCGGGGGTGTAGATACGCAGTATTTT
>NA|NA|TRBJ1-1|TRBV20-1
CSALSGLNTEAFF
TGCAGTGCCCTATCCGGCCTGAACACTGAAGCTTTCTTT
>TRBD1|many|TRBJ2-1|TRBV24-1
CATSDGGQGRNEQFF
TGTGCCACCAGTGACGGGGGACAGGGACGCAATGAGCAGTTCTTC
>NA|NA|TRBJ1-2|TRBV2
CASIFPQDSIYGYTF
TGTGCCAGCATTTTCCCACAGGACAGTATCTATGGCTACACCTTC
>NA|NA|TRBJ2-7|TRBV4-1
CASSQAGPNYEQYF
TGCGCCAGCAGCCAGGCAGGTCCTAACTACGAGCAGTACTTC
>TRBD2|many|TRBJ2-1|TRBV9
CASSVAGQRGYNEQFF
TGTGCCAGCAGCGTAGCGGGCCAGCGGGGATACAATGAGCAGTTCTTC
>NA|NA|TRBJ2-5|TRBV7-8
CASSQVGAIETQYF
TGTGCCAGCAGCCAAGTGGGTGCTATAGAGACCCAGTACTTC
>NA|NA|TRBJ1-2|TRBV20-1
CSGDYNYGYTF
TGCAGTGGGGACTATAACTATGGCTACACCTTC
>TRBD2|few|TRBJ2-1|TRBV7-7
CASSLGLAGRDNEQFF
TGTGCCAGCAGCTTAGGCCTAGCGGGGAGAGACAATGAGCAGTTCTTC
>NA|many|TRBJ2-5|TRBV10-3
CAISESRAGLETQYF
TGTGCCATCAGTGAGAGCCGGGCCGGGCTGGAGACCCAGTACTTC
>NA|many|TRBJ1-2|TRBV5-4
CASSLLPNGYTF
TGTGCCAGCAGCTTGTTACCGAATGGCTACACCTTC
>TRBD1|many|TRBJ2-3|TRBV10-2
CASSVTGGTDTQYF
TGCGCCAGCAGTGTGACAGGGGGGACAGATACGCAGTATTTT
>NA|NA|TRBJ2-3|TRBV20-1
CSARDRGSTDTQYF
TGCAGTGCTAGAGACCGGGGGAGCACAGATACGCAGTATTTT
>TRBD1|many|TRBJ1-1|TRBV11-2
CASSLVGDRDNLRTEAFF
TGTGCCAGCAGCTTAGTTGGGGACAGGGATAATTTACGGACTGAAGCTTTCTTT
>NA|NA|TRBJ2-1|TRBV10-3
CAISDGTNNEQFF
TGTGCCATCAGTGACGGGACGAACAATGAGCAGTTCTTC
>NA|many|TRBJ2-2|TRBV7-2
CASSSPRTGELFF
TGTGCCAGCAGCTCACCACGCACCGGGGAGCTGTTTTTT
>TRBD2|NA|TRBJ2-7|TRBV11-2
CASSPSVAGGTREQYF
TGTGCCAGCAGCCCTAGTGTAGCGGGAGGGACGAGGGAGCAGTACTTC
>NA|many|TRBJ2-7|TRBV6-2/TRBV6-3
CASSYTTDRSQYF
TGTGCCAGCAGTTACACAACAGACAGATCGCAGTACTTC
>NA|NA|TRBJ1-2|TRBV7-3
CASSPSGAGGYGYTF
TGTGCCAGCAGCCCAAGTGGGGCCGGGGGCTATGGCTACACCTTC
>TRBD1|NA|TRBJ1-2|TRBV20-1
CSARGSGGFYGYTF
TGCAGTGCTAGAGGATCAGGGGGATTTTATGGCTACACCTTC
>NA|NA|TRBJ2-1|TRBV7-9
CASSDRAYNEQFF
TGTGCCAGCAGCGACAGAGCCTACAATGAGCAGTTCTTC
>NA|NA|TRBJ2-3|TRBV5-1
CASSLTSIITDTQYF
TGCGCCAGCAGCTTGACTAGTATAATCACAGATACGCAGTATTTT